The entry that follows covers one TCR beta chain sequence. Its antigen remains unidentified. No base quality values were provided; no much bigger clone lies one nucleotide off. The source of the sample is a study of cytomegalovirus exposure and HLA in healthy donors (dated by TCRdb to about 2017). Describing the broader study: According to an earlier analysis of around 600 of the donors, about 179 million T cells yielded 120 million or so unique TCR beta sequences and 276 Gb of sequence data. An early release that covered more than 550 HLA-typed donors contained approximately 320 gigabases of sequencing data and tens of millions of unique TCR sequences. Of the 398 genotyped donors, 65% to 90% fell in the genetic ancestry cluster associated with self-reported Caucasian donors. The study aimed to test whether signatures of past pathogen exposure could be identified by cataloging public T cell receptors. The study used immunosequencing to profile the T cell repertoires of 666 subjects and linked those repertoires to cytomegalovirus serostatus. In addition to the first cohort of several hundred subjects, a separate validation cohort of approximately 130 different subjects was used. To predict cytomegalovirus infection status, the study combined high-throughput TCR immunosequencing, statistical association of individual TCRs with disease status, and machine learning. A later analysis re-analyzed previously published TCR beta repertoires from 650 to 800 donors and added high-resolution HLA genotyping to study TCR occurrence patterns. Rather than using new phenotypic data, the later analysis identified candidate immune exposures from TCR beta sequences and from how often those sequences occurred across donors. An earlier analysis of 587 of the donors used high-throughput TCR beta sequencing to judge whether each TCR beta V gene segment behaved as functional or pseudogenic. Donor age, sex, ethnicity and CMV serostatus were collected together with the repertoire data. Genome-wide SNP genotypes for about 65% of the 666 donors were used in a later genetic analysis, which treated that subset as a discovery cohort. All discovery cohort repertoires had been generated on a single sequencing platform. Both class I and class II loci were covered by HLA typing, at four-digit resolution. Typing coverage varied by locus: roughly 629-640 donors for A, B, C, DRB1 and DQB1; roughly 560 for DQA1; about 600 for DPA1; under 490 for DPB1. A few DR-DQ haplotypes were handled as single units for association and clustering because linkage in the cohort was strong. Among roughly 400 genotyped donors of the cohort, an average of around 220,000 unique TCR beta nucleotide sequences was sequenced per donor, of which roughly 17% were non-productive.

Receptor amplification or capture employed the immunoSEQ multiplex PCR assay. The multiplex PCR relied on a mix of 60 forward primers for TCR Vbeta segments and 13 reverse primers for TCR Jbeta segments. Amplification of the CDR3 region of rearranged TCR beta genes was performed with a multiplex PCR assay on genomic DNA. On the Illumina HiSeq System, the amplified TCR beta libraries were sequenced as 87-base-pair reads. The authors processed their data as follows. Across the 700 or so repertoires, a later analysis counted 78 million or so unique TCR beta chains, 9.5 million to 13 million of which were shared by at least two donors. To remove PCR and sequencing errors, raw reads were error-corrected and collapsed into unique sequences using a nearest-neighbor algorithm that merged closely related sequences. CDR3 sequences were aligned to IMGT reference sequences to assign V, D and J gene segments. For a sequence to be retained, at least a six-nucleotide match to both a V gene segment and a J gene segment was required. Rearrangements were called productive when the CDR3 lacked stop codons and stayed in frame with V and J; all others were non-productive. CDR3 was defined by IMGT convention, running from the second conserved V-encoded cysteine to the conserved J-encoded phenylalanine. In an earlier analysis of 587 of the donors, sequences lacking an unambiguous match to a single V gene segment were excluded. In an earlier analysis of roughly 600 of the donors, a V segment was called functional when productive rearrangements were above 56.7%, and segregating when the standard deviation between donors exceeded 5%. To diagnose cytomegalovirus status from the catalog of TCR beta chain sequences, a statistical classification framework was built. In a later analysis, TCR nucleotide sequences were compared against IMGT/GENE-DB human TR gene sequences so that V and J genes could be assigned. Using the TCRdist pipeline, a later analysis assigned CDR3 sequences along with most-parsimonious VDJ recombination scenarios. In a later analysis, each TCR beta chain was defined by its CDR3 amino acid sequence together with its V-gene family, and reads without a unique V-gene family were excluded. To address suspected cross-contamination and a sequencing artifact, a later analysis removed 592 highly shared, low-generation-probability nucleotide sequences. For each public chain, a later analysis derived a clonal expansion index from normalized ranks of inferred template counts within each repertoire. In a later analysis, generation probabilities were computed with a VDJ recombination model fitted to out-of-frame rearrangements, and the resulting probabilities were checked against IGoR. In a later analysis, hypergeometric tests were used to score TCR-TCR, TCR-HLA and TCR-CMV co-occurrence, with a repertoire-size bias correction applied to TCR pairs. To estimate false discovery rates, a later analysis permuted the HLA or CMV assignments 20 times. In a later analysis, co-occurring TCRs were grouped using DBSCAN, and TCRdist sequence similarity was added for clustering within HLA-allele-positive subsets. For co-occurrence clustering, repertoires with fewer than 30,000 or more than 120,000 public chains were excluded, along with roughly 5 repertoires with anomalous nucleotide sharing. Sourced from immuneACCESS, this table was stored by TCRdb with only in-frame sequences that have V and J called. A share of the clones is absent; for the studies checked, an unresolved V gene accounts for under half, and the remainder has no known explanation. The V and J calls and the clone size are those of that table, but D and trimming were determined from the DNA. Recorded for this sample are approximately 170,000 clones; about four fifths of them occurred a single time. The ten largest make up roughly 0.69% of the sample.

The cohort was made up of 500 to 800 healthy bone marrow donors. Cohort members were all nominally healthy when sampled, although unrecorded immune exposures were likely present. The donor tested CMV seronegative, placing the donor among the 350 to 400 seronegative members of the cohort. A peripheral blood sample was provided by each donor, and peripheral blood mononuclear cells were used for TCR beta sequencing. Genomic DNA was extracted from the blood cell samples with the Qiagen DNeasy Blood Extraction Kit. The CDR3 spans 14 residues, from the cysteine through the phenylalanine. Only CDR3 DNA is held: 42 bases, read in frame from base 1. Between the V and J ends, shortened by 4 bases and 4 bases respectively, the junction contains 15 bases. Taken from the germline V gene (reference sequence), the CDR1 and CDR2 loops are SGHNT and YYREEE. Overall study results and their limits: Compared with the roughly 600-donor mean, donors in an Asian-associated ancestry cluster had fewer N-insertions in productive TCRs, according to a later genetic analysis. HLA typing was unavailable for some donors at each locus, so association tests used only the typed subset. A further reported finding was that TCR beta sequences accurately predicted the HLA-A and HLA-B alleles for most subjects in the first cohort. Because counts were too low, about 18 rarely observed V segments, including chromosome 9 orphons, were excluded from the earlier analysis of around 590 of the donors. V-gene and J-gene trimming of TCR beta chains was associated with a missense DCLRE1C variant in a later genetic analysis, and the association was replicated in an independent cohort. Most CMV-associated TCR beta chains appeared to be HLA-restricted in a later analysis, and the HLA associations seemed to be driven largely by CMV exposure. Linkage disequilibrium might explain the correlated functional status among segregating V segments, but an unknown experimental factor could not be ruled out. A cluster of highly shared sequence variants was judged likely to represent a technical artifact of the sequencing pipeline. The cohort was sequenced for TCR beta chains only, and without alpha or paired-chain data the features that could be detected were limited. The 87-base-pair reads could not distinguish some IMGT-functional V segments, including TRBV6-2 and TRBV6-3, so those segments were excluded. Specific HLA alleles were associated with 15,000 to 20,000 TCR beta sequences at a false discovery rate of 0.05 in a later analysis. Assigning TCR associations to individual alleles was difficult when HLA alleles, especially DR and DQ, strongly co-occurred. Several of the top co-occurrence clusters appeared to be linked to parvovirus B19, influenza, CMV and Epstein-Barr virus, according to a later analysis. Broadly in line with IMGT annotations, most TCR beta V segments showed up in productive rearrangements about 90% or about 30% of the time in an earlier analysis of several hundred of the donors. A few of the identified cytomegalovirus-associated TCR beta chains were confirmed in vitro to be specific for cytomegalovirus antigens. The classifier was reported to diagnose cytomegalovirus status with high specificity and sensitivity in both the original cohort and the validation cohort. It was suggested by the authors that the approach could potentially be generalized to other disease states and immunological phenotypes. A total of roughly 160 TCR beta chains were listed by the study as associated with cytomegalovirus. Across donors, most TCR sequences were observed very rarely, whereas some public TCRs were present in many individuals. CMV serostatus was the only immune exposure information available for the cohort. In a later analysis, HLA-associated TCR beta chains showed more clonal expansion and lower generation probabilities than non-associated chains that were equally common. Roughly uniform sequencing depth across donors was assumed in presence/absence analyses, although this assumption may not hold. A later analysis found that TCR association rates varied across HLA loci, with DRB1 alleles showing the most associated TCRs and HLA-C alleles the fewest.

The sequence was obtained from a woman aged 18 to 35 in good health and CMV-seronegative. The rearrangement combines TRBV5-4 with TRBJ2-7; the D gene lacks a confident call. Sequences were obtained from PBMCs. The CDR3 protein sequence reads: CASSVDLRGYEQYF. The DNA sequence reads TGTGCCAGCAGCGTCGATTTGCGAGGTTACGAGCAGTACTTC.